Shown below are 8 T cell receptor beta chains from a single sample sequenced in a study of identical twins. MiXCR, run by TCRdb on the 5' RACE reads, gives a single entry per CDR3 protein. The sample comprises around 1.7 million distinct CDR3 sequences, about 30% of which are singletons, and approximately 0.29% rests with the top ten. Sequencing was carried out using cord blood. Receptors originate from a newborn girl in good health.

V and J are TRBV4-2 and TRBJ2-1; 12 nucleotides agree with TRBD2. This CDR3 has 15 residues. The germline gives CDR1 LGHNA, CDR2 YNFKEQ. V gave up 3 bases and J gave up 5 bases; unmatched junction bases: 2. CDR3 coding DNA: TGTGCCAGCAGCCAGACTAGCGGGAGCCACAATGAGCAGTTCTTC. Its protein product is CASSQTSGSHNEQFF.

This clonotype was seen a handful of times. This chain uses TRBV3-1 with TRBJ1-2; D remains unclear. CDR3 length: 12 amino acids. Germline CDR1 reads LGHDT; CDR2 reads YNNKEL (reference sequence). Trimming removed 2 bases at V and 8 bases at J, with 9 bases between. The CDR3 DNA is TGTGCCAGCAGCCAACGGGAGGGCGGCTACACCTTC. Protein product: CASSQREGGYTF.

The V and J genes are TRBV20-1 and TRBJ2-7; TRBD2 is a possible D gene (5 bases). CDR1 and CDR2 (germline): DFQATT, SNEGSKA (reference sequence). This CDR3 comprises 14 residues. V was shortened by 3 bases and J by 7 bases, with 19 bases between the two germline ends. CDR3 amino acids: CSARASNSYNEQYF. Here the CDR3 DNA reads TGCAGTGCTAGGGCTAGCAACTCCTACAATGAGCAGTACTTC.

This clonotype appeared a few times. J is TRBJ1-4 and V is TRBV18; no definite D call. In germline, CDR1 is KGHSH, CDR2 LQKENI. The V and J ends lost 0 bases and 5 bases respectively, with 13 bases between them. The CDR3 contains 16 residues. The CDR3 nucleotides are TGTGCCAGCTCACCACCGGAATCACCGCTGAATGAAAAACTGTTTTTT. Translated, it gives CASSPPESPLNEKLFF.

The CDR3, as DNA: TGTGCCAGCAGCTTAGGTAGCGGGAGGAAGGGTGAGCAGTTCTTC. It specifies CASSLGSGRKGEQFF. V is TRBV7-9 and J is TRBJ2-1, with 10 nucleotides matching TRBD2. This CDR3 region has 15 residues. The V gene's germline CDR1 is SEHNR and CDR2 FQNEAQ (reference sequence). V shed 1 base and J 9 bases; nucleotides not matched to a gene: 6.

V and J are TRBV5-5 and TRBJ1-3; D is possibly TRBD1 (5 bases). V lost 1 base to trimming and J lost 2 bases, with 10 bases between them. The CDR3 has 15 amino acids. In germline, CDR1 is SGHKS, CDR2 YYEKEE (reference sequence). Here the CDR3 reads CASSLTGRTGNTIYF. In nucleotides, the CDR3 is TGTGCCAGCAGCTTGACAGGACGCACTGGAAACACCATATATTTT. Full variable domain (remainder filled in from reference TRBV5-5 and TRBJ1-3): DAGVTQSPTHLIKTRGQQVTLRCSPISGHKSVSWYQQVLGQGPQFIFQYYEKEERGRGNFPDRFSARQFPNYSSELNVNALLLGDSALYLCASSLTGRTGNTIYFGEGSWLTVV.

This chain uses TRBV7-2 with TRBJ2-3; 13 nucleotides match TRBD2. The J segment lost 4 bases and the V segment lost 4 bases, leaving 5 bases of the junction unmatched. Germline V lookup: CDR1 SGHTA, CDR2 FQGNSA. The CDR3 has 16 residues. CDR3 bases: TGTGCCAGCAGCTCAGGACTAGCGGGGGCCGCAGATACGCAGTATTTT. It codes for CASSSGLAGAADTQYF.

The chain couples TRBV15 to TRBJ1-2, with D possibly TRBD1 on 6 matching bases. The CDR3 totals 15 residues. CDR1 and CDR2 (germline): LNHNV, YYDKDF (reference sequence). Trimming took 5 bases from V and 3 from J, leaving 16 bases between them. Here the CDR3 reads CATSGGQNNHYGYTF. In DNA, the CDR3 is TGTGCCACCAGCGGAGGACAGAACAACCACTATGGCTACACCTTC. Supplemented by reference TRBV15 and TRBJ1-2, the full variable domain reads DAMVIQNPRYQVTQFGKPVTLSCSQTLNHNVMYWYQQKSSQAPKLLFHYYDKDFNNEADTPDNFQSRRPNTSFCFLDIRSPGLGDTAMYLCATSGGQNNHYGYTFGSGTRLTVV.